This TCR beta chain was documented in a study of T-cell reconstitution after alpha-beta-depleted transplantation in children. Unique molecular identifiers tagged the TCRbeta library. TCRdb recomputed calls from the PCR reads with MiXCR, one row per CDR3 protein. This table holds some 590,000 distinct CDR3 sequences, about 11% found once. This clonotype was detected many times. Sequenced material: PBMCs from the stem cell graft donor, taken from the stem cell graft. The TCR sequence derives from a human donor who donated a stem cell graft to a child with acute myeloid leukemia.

DNA of the CDR3: TGCGCCAGCAGCCACCGATCCCTTTCGAGCGAGCAGTACTTC. This translates into CASSHRSLSSEQYF. The rearrangement uses TRBV4-3 and TRBJ2-7; D not certain. The CDR3 is made up of 14 amino acids. Germline V gene lookup returns CDR1 LGHNA and CDR2 YSLEER. With 3 bases removed from V and 6 bases from J, the gap between germline ends came to 15 bases.